The present TCR beta chain was sequenced within a study of blood T cell repertoires in COVID-19. Study processing details: Nucleated cell counts were estimated from reference gene primer amplification. Method: immunoSEQ multiplex PCR; TCRdb's copy keeps in-frame clones and lacks some. V and J calls plus clone size are reproduced from that table; the DNA served to infer D and trimming. The data hold roughly 300,000 clones, with approximately 84% observed a single time. One Seattle source followed patients from active infection through their disease course. Sequencing was done on a sample of peripheral blood. This TCR came from a human donor with COVID-19, enrolled during active disease. The donor label of this sample is uncertain.

The CDR3 sequence is CASSRDREADTQYF. In DNA form, the CDR3 reads TGTGCCAGCAGCCGGGACAGGGAGGCAGATACGCAGTATTTT. The chain carries TRBV5-4 and TRBJ2-3; 9 positions agree with TRBD1. This CDR3 comprises 14 residues. Germline V gene lookup returns CDR1 SGHNT and CDR2 YYREEE (reference sequence). The J segment lost 4 bases and the V segment lost 4 bases, leaving 4 bases of the junction unmatched.